The 27 T cell receptor beta chains below were found in one sample sequenced in a study of shared clonotypes between healthy human individuals. Here immunoSEQ multiplex PCR was the method, and the copy in TCRdb shows in-frame clones only, minus some. The table has roughly 2.5 million clones, just over 90% seen once. Sequenced sample: naive CD4+ T cells sorted from blood. Documented subset: CD45RA+ positively selected. Receptors originate from a man aged 18 to 35 in good health.

For this clone: Other nucleotide sequences from this sample produce the same CDR3. The CDR3, as DNA: TGTGCCAGCAGGGTCTCCTACGAGCAGTACTTC. Residues: CASRVSYEQYF. V gene TRBV2 combines with J gene TRBJ2-7; no reliable D call. The CDR3 is 11 amino acids. V was clipped by 6 bases and J by 0 bases, with 3 bases between them. The germline V gene has CDR1 SNHLY and CDR2 FYNNEI. Full variable domain (remainder filled in from reference TRBV2 and TRBJ2-7): EPEVTQTPSHQVTQMGQEVILRCVPISNHLYFYWYRQILGQKVEFLVSFYNNEISEKSEIFDDQFSVERPDGSNFTLKIRSTKLEDSAMYFCASRVSYEQYFGPGTRLTVT.

The chain has TRBV9 and TRBJ2-1, with 7 bases lining up with TRBD1. J lost 6 bases, V lost 4 bases, and 7 bases had no gene match. This CDR3 contains 14 residues. Germline-derived CDR1 and CDR2 are SGDLS and YYNGEE. CDR3 amino acids: CASSPGQVPNEQFF. Here the CDR3 DNA reads TGTGCCAGCAGCCCAGGACAGGTTCCCAATGAGCAGTTCTTC. The full variable domain, in which reference TRBV9 and TRBJ2-1 provide the parts outside the CDR3, is DSGVTQTPKHLITATGQRVTLRCSPRSGDLSVYWYQQSLDQGLQFLIQYYNGEERAKGNILERFSAQQFPDLHSELNLSSLELGDSALYFCASSPGQVPNEQFFGPGTRLTVL.

Comment on this clone: The same CDR3 can be traced to other DNA sequences in this sample. V is TRBV19 and J is TRBJ2-1; 12 bases map to TRBD2. There are 15 residues in the CDR3. J lost 2 bases, V lost 6 bases, and 2 bases had no gene match. Per germline, CDR1 LNHDA and CDR2 SQIVND (reference sequence). The CDR3 region is CASSPSGRAYNEQFF. The CDR3, as DNA: TGTGCCAGTAGCCCTAGCGGGAGGGCCTACAATGAGCAGTTCTTC.

The J gene is TRBJ2-7, the V gene TRBV28; TRBD1 agrees at 7 bases. J was trimmed by 2 bases and V by 6 bases; bases with no gene match: 7. The CDR3 has 14 residues. Germline CDR1 is MDHEN and CDR2 is SYDVKM. The CDR3 loop reads CASRGGQVTYEQYF. As DNA, the CDR3 is TGTGCCAGCAGAGGCGGACAGGTAACCTACGAGCAGTACTTC.

The gene calls are TRBV7-9 and TRBJ2-7, with D perhaps matching TRBD2 (6 bases). The CDR3 is 15 residues long. Germline values: CDR1 SEHNR, CDR2 FQNEAQ (reference sequence). The ends were cut back, 4 bases at V and 5 bases at J, with 18 bases in the middle. The CDR3 region has the DNA TGTGCCAGCAGCTCCACTCCGGGACTGTCTCACGAGCAGTACTTC. It encodes CASSSTPGLSHEQYF.

This rearrangement joins TRBV7-9 to TRBJ1-2, with 7 bases matching TRBD1. The J segment lost 4 bases and the V segment lost 5 bases, leaving 4 bases of the junction unmatched. The CDR3 is made up of 13 amino acids. Germline CDR1 SEHNR, CDR2 FQNEAQ (reference sequence). For the CDR3, the DNA is TGTGCCAGCAGCGAGGGACAGCGCTATGGCTACACCTTC. It codes for CASSEGQRYGYTF. The whole variable domain, remainder taken from reference TRBV7-9 and TRBJ1-2, is DTGVSQNPRHKITKRGQNVTFRCDPISEHNRLYWYRQTLGQGPEFLTYFQNEAQLEKSRLLSDRFSAERPKGSFSTLEIQRTEQGDSAMYLCASSEGQRYGYTFGSGTRLTVV.

About this clone: Other DNA sequences from this sample encode an identical CDR3 as well. This chain links TRBV7-2 with TRBJ2-4; 7 bases match TRBD1. The CDR3 runs to 14 residues. V lost 1 base, J lost 4 bases, and 1 base stayed unmatched. Germline V CDR1 and CDR2: SGHTA, FQGNSA. CDR3 in amino acids: CASSLGTGKNIQYF. The CDR3 DNA is TGTGCCAGCAGCTTAGGGACAGGAAAAAACATTCAGTACTTC. Full variable domain (remainder filled in from reference TRBV7-2 and TRBJ2-4): GAGVSQSPSNKVTEKGKDVELRCDPISGHTALYWYRQSLGQGLEFLIYFQGNSAPDKSGLPSDRFSAERTGGSVSTLTIQRTQQEDSAVYLCASSLGTGKNIQYFGAGTRLSVL.

Comment on this clone: Other DNA sequences in the sample encode the same CDR3. The rearrangement joins TRBV11-3 to TRBJ2-1; D is unresolved. The V gene's germline CDR1 is SGHNT and CDR2 YENEEA. The CDR3 contains 12 residues. The V and J ends lost 2 bases and 7 bases respectively, with 6 bases between them. This CDR3 is CASSLQGNEQFF. CDR3 sequence (DNA): TGTGCCAGCAGCTTACAAGGTAATGAGCAGTTCTTC. Using reference TRBV11-3 and TRBJ2-1 for the parts outside the CDR3, the full variable domain is EAGVVQSPRYKIIEKKQPVAFWCNPISGHNTLYWYLQNLGQGPELLIRYENEEAVDDSQLPKDRFSAERLKGVDSTLKIQPAELGDSAVYLCASSLQGNEQFFGPGTRLTVL.

A remark on this clone: At one end, the junction sequence differs from germline, possibly due to a read error. The gene calls are TRBV11-2 and TRBJ1-2; no clear D gene. The CDR3 consists of 14 residues. Germline assignment: CDR1 SGHAT and CDR2 FQNNGV. The CDR3 region is CASSLDGLIGGYTF. The CDR3 nucleotides read TGTGCCAGCAGCCTAGACGGGTTAATCGGTGGCTACACCTTC.

The rearrangement joins TRBV27 to TRBJ1-6; D might be TRBD1 (6 bases). The germline V and J ends were trimmed by 6 bases and 3 bases, with 18 bases remaining between them. In germline, CDR1 is MNHEY, CDR2 SMNVEV (reference sequence). This CDR3 contains 17 residues. The CDR3 sequence: CASSRITGTIYNSPLHF. In DNA, the CDR3 is TGTGCCAGCAGCCGTATTACAGGGACCATCTATAATTCACCCCTCCACTTT.

The chain carries TRBV27 and TRBJ2-3; D is ambiguous. The germline gives CDR1 MNHEY, CDR2 SMNVEV (reference sequence). V lost 5 bases to trimming and J lost 6 bases, with 9 bases between them. The CDR3 covers 12 residues. Here the CDR3 reads CASSELGDTQYF. CDR3 DNA: TGTGCCAGCAGTGAGCTTGGGGATACGCAGTATTTT.

CDR3 sequence: CASSSLTGSHEQYF. For the CDR3, the DNA is TGTGCCAGCTCATCGCTTACAGGGTCCCACGAGCAGTACTTC. The chain links TRBV18 to TRBJ2-7; TRBD1 is a possible D gene (6 bases). The germline CDR1 and CDR2 sequences are KGHSH and LQKENI. The CDR3 length is 14 residues. Deletions cut 5 bases from V and 5 bases from J, with 16 bases between.

V and J are TRBV6-5 and TRBJ2-7; possibly TRBD1 or TRBD2 for D (7 bases each). CDR3 length equals 13 residues. V dropped 6 bases and J dropped 3 bases, with 12 bases sitting between them. From germline, CDR1 is MNHEY and CDR2 SVGAGI. As DNA, the CDR3 is TGTGCCAGCAGCGCAGGGGGGGTCTACGAGCAGTACTTC. It specifies CASSAGGVYEQYF.

In the case of this clone: Relative to the germline gene, one junction end is altered; a read error may explain this. V usage is TRBV7-7 and J usage is TRBJ2-2, with a weak D call TRBD1 (6 bases). From germline, CDR1 is SSHAT and CDR2 FNYEAQ (reference sequence). This CDR3 contains 20 residues. CDR3 residues: CASSPHLGVGGLANTGELFF. CDR3 in DNA: TGTGCTAGCAGCCCGCACCTGGGAGTAGGGGGTCTCGCGAACACCGGGGAGCTGTTTTTT.

The CDR3 here is CAVDRFNSPLHF. The CDR3 DNA is TGTGCCGTTGACAGGTTTAATTCACCCCTCCACTTT. The V gene is TRBV30, the J gene TRBJ1-6, with D perhaps TRBD1 (6 bases). The V gene's germline CDR1 is GTSNPN and CDR2 SVGIG (reference sequence). The CDR3 consists of 12 residues. Trimming stripped 8 bases from V and 6 bases from J, with 11 bases between.

With regard to this clone: This same CDR3 is encoded by further DNA sequences in the sample. The chain has TRBV6-6 and TRBJ2-2, with unresolved D. The germline V gene encodes CDR1 MNHNY and CDR2 SVGAGI (reference sequence). Trimming stripped 6 bases from V and 1 base from J, with 3 bases between. The CDR3 sequence is 12 residues long. In DNA, the CDR3 is TGTGCCAGCAGCCGGAACACCGGGGAGCTGTTTTTT. It encodes CASSRNTGELFF.

The V and J genes are TRBV6-5 and TRBJ2-1, with 7 nucleotides matching TRBD1. The V and J ends lost 0 bases and 2 bases, in that order; junction bases with no gene match: 1. The CDR3 loop spans 15 amino acids. The germline V gene encodes CDR1 MNHEY and CDR2 SVGAGI. The CDR3 loop is CASSYSGQPYNEQFF. Written as DNA, the CDR3 is TGTGCCAGCAGTTACTCGGGACAGCCCTACAATGAGCAGTTCTTC.

The chain uses TRBV28 and TRBJ1-6, with unresolved D. Germline V gene data show CDR1 as MDHEN and CDR2 as SYDVKM. CDR3 length: 14 amino acids. Trimming pared 6 bases from V and 5 bases from J, leaving 11 bases between. The CDR3: CASSPRANNSPLHF. CDR3 DNA sequence: TGTGCCAGCAGCCCCCGGGCCAATAATTCACCCCTCCACTTT.

The rearrangement uses TRBV5-8 and TRBJ2-2; no clear D. This CDR3 has 14 amino acids. Germline CDR1 SGHTS, CDR2 YDEGEE. V was trimmed by 4 bases and J by 1 base, leaving 8 bases between them. As DNA, the CDR3 is TGTGCCAGCAGCCCCGGTCGGAACACCGGGGAGCTGTTTTTT. Translating it yields CASSPGRNTGELFF.

J is TRBJ1-6 and V is TRBV10-3; D is ambiguous. Trimming stripped 3 bases from V and 2 bases from J, with 17 bases between. CDR1 and CDR2 from the germline V gene are ENHRY and SYGVKD. The CDR3 contains 18 residues. The CDR3 is CAISDERSPNPYNSPLHF. DNA of the CDR3: TGTGCCATCAGTGATGAGCGGTCCCCCAACCCCTATAATTCACCCCTCCACTTT.

CDR3 protein: CASSVGQSSYNEQFF. The CDR3 DNA sequence: TGTGCCAGCAGTGTCGGACAGAGCTCCTACAATGAGCAGTTCTTC. The V gene is TRBV6-1, the J gene TRBJ2-1; a possible D gene is TRBD1 (6 bases). The V end was cut by 4 bases, the J end by 0 bases, with 10 bases between. In germline, CDR1 is MNHNS, CDR2 SASEGT. This CDR3 is 15 amino acids long.

This sequence joins TRBV11-2 and TRBJ1-4; D remains unclear. The CDR3 contains 12 residues. Germline values: CDR1 SGHAT, CDR2 FQNNGV. V lost 5 bases to trimming and J lost 14 bases, with 15 bases between them. For the CDR3, the DNA is TGTGCCAGCAGCCCCCAGTCGTTGAGTCTGTTTTTT. It translates to CASSPQSLSLFF.

This clone was detected once. The chain employs TRBV5-1 and TRBJ2-7, with a possible D match to TRBD1 (5 bases). Germline V gene sequence: CDR1 SGHRS, CDR2 YFSETQ. This CDR3 has 16 residues. Trimming left V 0 bases short and J 4 bases short, with 17 bases between. The CDR3 DNA reads as TGCGCCAGCAGCTTGGGCCCAAGCTGGCAGGGATACGAGCAGTACTTC. As protein: CASSLGPSWQGYEQYF.

This rearrangement joins TRBV4-1 to TRBJ2-7, with TRBD1 identical over 9 bases. CDR3 length: 16 residues. Germline V gene sequence: CDR1 MGHRA, CDR2 YSYEKL. The V segment lost 4 bases and the J segment 2 bases; nucleotides outside the gene matches: 9. The CDR3 reads CASSLLSGTGTYEQYF. Here the CDR3 DNA reads TGCGCCAGCAGCCTTTTATCCGGGACAGGGACCTACGAGCAGTACTTC.

V is TRBV2 and J is TRBJ1-1; possibly TRBD1 for D (6 bases). V was trimmed by 7 bases and J by 0 bases, leaving 18 bases between them. Germline V lookup: CDR1 SNHLY, CDR2 FYNNEI. The CDR3 is 16 residues long. The CDR3 region has the DNA TGTGCCAGCAACGACCCGAAAGGACAGATGAACACTGAAGCTTTCTTT. Residues: CASNDPKGQMNTEAFF.

CDR3 amino acids: CASSVMVSPPLNTEAFF. In DNA form, the CDR3 reads TGTGCCAGCAGCGTAATGGTCAGTCCCCCCCTGAACACTGAAGCTTTCTTT. The chain couples TRBV9 to TRBJ1-1; unclear D gene. CDR3 length: 17 residues. Germline CDR1 reads SGDLS; CDR2 reads YYNGEE. Trimming stripped 1 base from V and 0 bases from J, with 16 bases between.

This rearrangement joins TRBV6-6 to TRBJ1-5; D may be TRBD1 (5 bases). The V gene lost 2 bases and the J gene lost 4 bases, with 12 bases spanning the gap. There are 15 residues in the CDR3. Germline values: CDR1 MNHNY, CDR2 SVGAGI (reference sequence). The CDR3, as DNA: TGTGCCAGCAGTTACACATCAGGGACGAATCAGCCCCAGCATTTT. This sequence encodes CASSYTSGTNQPQHF.